These 12 T cell receptor beta chains were sequenced from one sample in a study of HIV-infected patients and healthy controls. Antiretroviral therapy had run roughly three months, about 14 weeks, before follow-up blood collection. All unsorted peripheral T cells were captured because whole blood was used without fractionation. About 500 ng RNA was reverse transcribed with alpha and beta constant-region primers. Separate chain-specific third strand synthesis with multiplexing indices produced the alpha and beta libraries. TCRdb re-called the 5' RACE reads through MiXCR, storing one row per CDR3 protein. The data show 4,500 to 7,000 distinct CDR3 sequences, about 8.8% seen once. Material: blood, obtained during antiretroviral therapy. These receptors were collected from an adult with HIV infection.

Ten or more counts support this clonotype. The rearrangement joins TRBV7-9 to TRBJ1-4; D gene unclear. The CDR3 is 15 residues long. V dropped 3 bases and J dropped 0 bases, with 8 bases sitting between them. Germline CDR1 reads SEHNR; CDR2 reads FQNEAQ (reference sequence). This chain's CDR3 is CASSLGVATNEKLFF. CDR3 nucleotide sequence: TGTGCCAGCAGCTTGGGAGTTGCAACTAATGAAAAACTGTTTTTT.

The J gene is TRBJ1-2, the V gene TRBV7-9; no definite D call. The V gene lost 3 bases and the J gene lost 7 bases, with 18 bases spanning the gap. In germline, CDR1 is SEHNR, CDR2 FQNEAQ (reference sequence). This CDR3 has 15 amino acids. CDR3 amino acids: CASSFSIKDEGGYTF. CDR3 bases: TGTGCCAGCAGCTTCTCTATAAAGGATGAAGGTGGCTACACCTTC.

This clonotype was counted at least ten times. The chain employs TRBV5-5 and TRBJ2-1; tentative D call: TRBD2 (5 bases). Germline-derived CDR1 and CDR2 are SGHKS and YYEKEE (reference sequence). V was clipped by 3 bases and J by 5 bases, with 12 bases between them. The length of the CDR3 is 14 residues. DNA of the CDR3: TGTGCCAGCAGCTCCACGGAGGCCCACAATGAGCAGTTCTTC. As protein: CASSSTEAHNEQFF.

This clonotype was recorded at least ten times. The genes are TRBV28 and TRBJ2-1, with D unresolved. Trimming cost V 1 base and J 7 bases, with 8 bases left between them. CDR3 length: 13 residues. In germline, CDR1 is MDHEN, CDR2 SYDVKM. CDR3 loop: CASSLYFKNEQFF. The CDR3 DNA reads as TGTGCCAGCAGTTTATATTTTAAAAATGAGCAGTTCTTC. Together with reference TRBV28 and TRBJ2-1, the CDR3 gives the full variable domain: DVKVTQSSRYLVKRTGEKVFLECVQDMDHENMFWYRQDPGLGLRLIYFSYDVKMKEKGDIPEGYSVSREKKERFSLILESASTNQTSMYLCASSLYFKNEQFFGPGTRLTVL.

This clonotype was seen ten or more times. The rearrangement uses TRBV5-4 and TRBJ1-5; 7 bases are a match to TRBD1. The ends lost 3 bases at V and 11 bases at J; junction bases unmatched: 8. Germline CDR1 is SGHNT and CDR2 is YYREEE (reference sequence). This CDR3 is built from 13 residues. CDR3 in DNA: TGTGCCAGCAGCTCATCAAACAGGGGAGCCCAGCATTTT. This gives the protein CASSSSNRGAQHF.

By frequency in the sample, this clonotype is medium-sized. The chain recombines TRBV2 with TRBJ1-4; D is ambiguous. Per germline, CDR1 SNHLY and CDR2 FYNNEI. This CDR3 region has 13 residues. V was cut by 5 bases and J by 5 bases, with 9 bases left in between. The CDR3 DNA is TGTGCCAGCAGTTCGCGGTTCAATGAAAAACTGTTTTTT. It translates to CASSSRFNEKLFF.

This clonotype is labeled medium-sized. J is TRBJ2-7 and V is TRBV11-2; 11 bases are a match to TRBD2. With 5 bases clipped from V and 6 bases from J, the junction kept 9 bases outside the gene matches. This CDR3 has 15 amino acids. Germline V gives CDR1 SGHAT, CDR2 FQNNGV. The DNA of the CDR3 is TGTGCCAGCAGCCTGGGACTAGCGGCAGGTGGCGAGCAGTACTTC. Protein product: CASSLGLAAGGEQYF.

This clonotype is medium-sized (0.01 to 0.1%) in the sample. The J gene is TRBJ2-3, the V gene TRBV18, with D possibly TRBD2 on 5 matching bases. V was pared by 1 base and J by 0 bases, with 8 bases between. The CDR3 covers 15 residues. Germline CDR1 and CDR2: KGHSH and LQKENI. For the CDR3, the DNA is TGTGCCAGCTCACCACTTGGAGGCAGCACAGATACGCAGTATTTT. Its translation: CASSPLGGSTDTQYF.

In this sample, this clonotype turned up many times. This chain connects TRBV7-9 to TRBJ1-2; D uncertain. With 3 bases removed from V and 0 bases from J, the gap between germline ends came to 11 bases. There are 15 residues in the CDR3. CDR1 and CDR2 (germline): SEHNR, FQNEAQ (reference sequence). The CDR3 nucleotides are TGTGCCAGCAGCTTGCACGGTGAAGCTAACTATGGCTACACCTTC. This translates into CASSLHGEANYGYTF.

This clonotype counts as medium-sized (0.01 to 0.1%). V usage is TRBV7-2 and J usage is TRBJ2-3; 8 bases fit TRBD2. The ends lost 3 bases at V and 2 bases at J; junction bases unmatched: 13. CDR1 is SGHTA and CDR2 is FQGNSA in the germline V gene. The CDR3 is made up of 18 amino acids. CDR3 DNA: TGTGCCAGCAGCTTCCGAACCCTTGGCGGGGGGTACACAGATACGCAGTATTTT. This encodes CASSFRTLGGGYTDTQYF.

V usage is TRBV12-3 or TRBV12-4 and J usage is TRBJ2-3, with 8 bases identical to TRBD1. The V and J ends lost 5 bases and 0 bases, in that order; junction bases with no gene match: 10. The CDR3 loop spans 17 amino acids. The CDR3 sequence is CASSPGDRQTSTDTQYF. The DNA for the CDR3 is TGTGCCAGCAGTCCAGGGGACAGGCAGACTAGCACAGATACGCAGTATTTT.

By its share, this clonotype is medium-sized (0.01 to 0.1%). This chain links TRBV7-9 with TRBJ2-7, with D perhaps given as TRBD1 or TRBD2 (6 bases each). Germline V CDR1 and CDR2: SEHNR, FQNEAQ (reference sequence). This CDR3 has 16 amino acids. Deletions cut 1 base from V and 2 bases from J, with 15 bases between. The CDR3, as DNA: TGTGCCAGCAGCTTAGGTCTCGGGGGCCGCACCTACGAGCAGTACTTC. Translation: CASSLGLGGRTYEQYF.